This T cell receptor beta chain came from a study of human T cells and chemical hapten exposure. Within the library, unique molecular identifiers were attached to each individual cDNA molecule. TCRdb used MiXCR to reprocess the RACE reads, holding one entry per CDR3 protein. The sample records fewer than 200,000 distinct CDR3 sequences, about 31% being singletons. The time point denotes: pre-sensitization, week 0. Treatment here: therapeutic diphenylcyclopropenone sensitization with weekly scalp DPC. Non-pregnant alopecia patients aged 18 to 70, suitable for DPC therapy. This clonotype turned up a few times. V was clipped by 7 bases and J by 4 bases, with 17 bases between them. The germline gives CDR1 LNHDA, CDR2 SQIVND (reference sequence). This CDR3 has 15 amino acids.

Here the sequenced sample was whole blood, taken in connection with sensitization to the hapten diphenylcyclopropenone (DPC). The chain is built from TRBV19 and TRBJ1-5, with D possibly being TRBD1 (5 bases). This clonotype was sampled from a woman in her 30s with alopecia areata. Some clones in this sample may be carry-over from other donors' samples. CDR3 amino acids: CASTTPGGVNQPQHF. The CDR3 DNA reads as TGTGCCAGTACCACCCCTGGGGGGGTGAATCAGCCCCAGCATTTT.